These 21 T cell receptor beta chains were all obtained from the same sample, sequenced in a study of cytomegalovirus exposure and HLA in healthy donors. A multiplex PCR was run with 60 Vbeta primers and 13 Jbeta primers. Sequenced by immunoSEQ multiplex PCR; TCRdb stores in-frame clones only, minus some. The sample gives 130,000 to 150,000 clones, about four fifths of which show up once; around 4.3% is in the top ten. The sample consisted of PBMCs. These receptor sequences come from a middle-aged man in good health and CMV-seronegative.

As DNA, the CDR3 is TGTGCCAGCAGCTTAGCGGTGGGGAGCTCCTACAATGAGCAGTTCTTC. Its protein is CASSLAVGSSYNEQFF. The chain is built from TRBV7-7 and TRBJ2-1, with D possibly matching TRBD2 (5 bases). Germline CDR1 is SSHAT and CDR2 is FNYEAQ (reference sequence). This CDR3 comprises 16 residues. The germline V and J ends were trimmed by 0 bases and 0 bases, with 9 bases remaining between them.

The chain recombines TRBV9 with TRBJ2-1; 7 nucleotides line up with TRBD2. The CDR3 runs 15 residues. From germline, CDR1 is SGDLS and CDR2 YYNGEE. V shed 1 base, J shed 4 bases, and the junction held 5 bases outside the gene matches. CDR3 residues: CASSVNGGTYNEQFF. CDR3 sequence (DNA): TGTGCCAGCAGCGTAAACGGGGGGACTTACAATGAGCAGTTCTTC.

This clone turned up a few times. The rearrangement links TRBV6-6 to TRBJ2-1, with 7 bases identical to TRBD1. Germline CDR1 reads MNHNY; CDR2 reads SVGAGI (reference sequence). The CDR3 is 15 amino acids. V was clipped by 2 bases and J by 4 bases; unmatched bases: 5. CDR3 residues: CASSYRGPYYNEQFF. DNA for the CDR3: TGTGCCAGCAGTTACAGGGGGCCGTATTACAATGAGCAGTTCTTC.

V gene TRBV21-1 combines with J gene TRBJ2-3; the D call of TRBD2 is as the table states it, not checked on the DNA. TRBV21-1 is tagged as a pseudogene. The CDR3 totals 20 residues. Here the CDR3 reads CASSKVTGTSGPGGTDTQYF. The CDR3 bases are TGTGCCAGCAGCAAAGTAACGGGGACTAGCGGGCCGGGAGGCACAGATACGCAGTATTTT.

This clone appeared once. The genes are TRBV19 and TRBJ1-1; TRBD1 agrees at 8 bases. J gave up 11 bases and V 6 bases, and 2 bases lay outside the gene matches. Germline CDR1 reads LNHDA; CDR2 reads SQIVND (reference sequence). There are 10 residues in the CDR3. The CDR3 reads CASRGDRAFF. DNA of the CDR3: TGTGCCAGTAGGGGGGACAGGGCTTTCTTT.

The rearrangement uses TRBV7-9 and TRBJ2-6, with a tentative D call TRBD2 (5 bases). V lost 6 bases to trimming and J lost 4 bases, with 10 bases between them. CDR1 SEHNR and CDR2 FQNEAQ come from the germline V gene (reference sequence). The CDR3 loop spans 14 amino acids. The DNA for the CDR3 is TGTGCCAGCAGAGCGCGCGGGGGGGCCAACGTCCTGACTTTC. It yields the protein CASRARGGANVLTF.

This clone was observed a single time. The V and J genes are TRBV6-6 and TRBJ2-7; TRBD2 matches 12 bases. J was trimmed by 4 bases and V by 5 bases; bases with no gene match: 3. Germline lookup yields CDR1 MNHNY and CDR2 SVGAGI (reference sequence). The CDR3 is 14 residues long. CDR3 in DNA: TGTGCCAGCAGTCAACTAGCGGGGGGATACGAGCAGTACTTC. Protein sequence: CASSQLAGGYEQYF.

This chain uses TRBV6-4 with TRBJ1-6, with 8 bases that match TRBD1. The length of the CDR3 is 14 residues. The J segment lost 7 bases and the V segment lost 4 bases, leaving 3 bases of the junction unmatched. The germline CDR1 and CDR2 sequences are MRHNA and SNTAGT. CDR3 sequence reads: CASSARTGNSPLHF. CDR3 in DNA: TGTGCCAGCAGTGCGCGGACAGGGAATTCACCCCTCCACTTT.

This sequence joins TRBV13 and TRBJ2-2, with 9 bases that match TRBD2. The CDR3 has 16 residues. V was pared by 6 bases and J by 4 bases, with 9 bases of the junction left unmatched. Looked up from germline, CDR1 is PRHDT and CDR2 is FYEKMQ (reference sequence). CDR3 sequence: CASRKGQRGATGELFF. In DNA, the CDR3 is TGTGCCAGCAGGAAGGGCCAGCGGGGGGCCACCGGGGAGCTGTTTTTT.

V and J are TRBV29-1 and TRBJ2-5; 8 bases fit TRBD1. Germline values: CDR1 SQVTM, CDR2 ANQGSEA. With 6 bases clipped from V and 5 bases from J, the junction kept 2 bases outside the gene matches. The CDR3 is made up of 11 amino acids. In nucleotides, the CDR3 is TGCAGCGTCAGACAGGGGGAGACCCAGTACTTC. Translated, it gives CSVRQGETQYF.

This clone has more than one count but fewer than ten. The V gene is TRBV5-6, the J gene TRBJ2-4; TRBD2 aligns across 7 bases. The CDR3 is 13 residues long. From germline, CDR1 is SGHDT and CDR2 YYEEEE. Losses at the gene ends were 3 bases for V and 8 bases for J; bases not matched to a gene: 5. CDR3 in amino acids: CASSSGGLDIQYF. The CDR3 DNA reads TGTGCCAGCAGCTCGGGGGGATTAGACATTCAGTACTTC. Together with reference TRBV5-6 and TRBJ2-4, the CDR3 gives the full variable domain: DAGVTQSPTHLIKTRGQQVTLRCSPKSGHDTVSWYQQALGQGPQFIFQYYEEEERQRGNFPDRFSGHQFPNYSSELNVNALLLGDSALYLCASSSGGLDIQYFGAGTRLSVL.

V and J are TRBV5-1 and TRBJ2-7; 7 positions agree with TRBD2. The CDR3 totals 17 residues. V lost 4 bases and J lost 0; bases outside the gene matches: 13. CDR1 SGHRS and CDR2 YFSETQ come from the germline V gene. CDR3 residues: CASSPPREAGYSYEQYF. DNA of the CDR3: TGCGCCAGCAGCCCACCCCGGGAGGCGGGGTACTCCTACGAGCAGTACTTC.

This chain connects TRBV9 to TRBJ1-2; D not certain. The length of the CDR3 is 15 residues. The ends were cut back, 2 bases at V and 4 bases at J, with 15 bases in the middle. CDR1 and CDR2 (germline): SGDLS, YYNGEE. In nucleotides, the CDR3 is TGTGCCAGCAGCGTTGTCTCCGACACCACCTATGGCTACACCTTC. Its protein is CASSVVSDTTYGYTF.

The chain is built from TRBV6-4 and TRBJ2-3; maybe TRBD1 (6 bases). CDR1 is MRHNA, CDR2 SNTAGT, per germline. The CDR3 is 15 amino acids. Trimming took 7 bases from V and 1 from J, leaving 15 bases between them. CDR3: CASTRNGGGTDTQYF. The DNA for the CDR3 is TGTGCCAGCACCCGCAATGGGGGCGGCACAGATACGCAGTATTTT.

CDR3 in amino acids: CASSNRDYGSETQYF. The CDR3 DNA reads as TGCGCCAGCAGCAACCGGGACTACGGTTCGGAGACCCAGTACTTC. The V gene is TRBV5-1, the J gene TRBJ2-5, with 7 bases that match TRBD2. The CDR3 is 15 residues long. In germline, CDR1 is SGHRS, CDR2 YFSETQ. Losses at the gene ends were 4 bases for V and 5 bases for J; bases not matched to a gene: 11.

V and J are TRBV6-5 and TRBJ2-7; 9 bases are shared with TRBD2. V was clipped by 10 bases and J by 1 base; unmatched bases: 8. Germline CDR1 reads MNHEY; CDR2 reads SVGAGI. The CDR3 spans 14 residues. CDR3 coding DNA: TGTGCCACCGCAATAGCGGGGGTTTCCTACGAGCAGTACTTC. Amino acid sequence: CATAIAGVSYEQYF.

In its sample, this clone was seen once. The chain joins TRBV14 to TRBJ1-2, with TRBD1 as a possible D gene (6 bases). Per germline, CDR1 SGHDN and CDR2 FVKESK. V shed 4 bases and J shed 4 bases, with 13 bases lying between them. There are 14 residues in the CDR3. In DNA form, the CDR3 reads TGTGCCAGCAGCCCCAGGGGAATTATCTATGGCTACACCTTC. It specifies CASSPRGIIYGYTF.

This clone has more than one count but fewer than ten. CDR3 loop: CASSLGQGPYNEQFF. As DNA, the CDR3 is TGCGCCAGCAGCTTGGGTCAGGGCCCCTACAATGAGCAGTTCTTC. The chain uses TRBV5-1 and TRBJ2-1; D may be TRBD1 (5 bases). The ends were cut back, 0 bases at V and 2 bases at J, with 9 bases in the middle. Germline V gene lookup returns CDR1 SGHRS and CDR2 YFSETQ. CDR3 length equals 15 residues.

This clone was picked up one time. The rearrangement joins TRBV6-6 to TRBJ2-5, with a weak D call TRBD1 (6 bases). V shed 4 bases and J shed 5 bases, with 14 bases lying between them. Germline V gene sequence: CDR1 MNHNY, CDR2 SVGAGI (reference sequence). CDR3 length: 14 amino acids. This CDR3 is CASSSQGFGETQYF. For the CDR3, the DNA is TGTGCCAGCAGTTCCCAGGGGTTTGGGGAGACCCAGTACTTC.

This clone was seen a single time. Here the CDR3 DNA reads TGTGCCAGCAGTTCACGGGGGACCCAGTACTTC. It yields the protein CASSSRGTQYF. V usage is TRBV6-6 and J usage is TRBJ2-5; possibly TRBD2 for D (5 bases). V shed 4 bases and J shed 7 bases, with 7 bases lying between them. Germline CDR1 reads MNHNY; CDR2 reads SVGAGI (reference sequence). The CDR3 consists of 11 residues.

The chain links TRBV4-2 to TRBJ2-3, with TRBD2 identical over 8 bases. This CDR3 is built from 17 residues. CDR1 is LGHNA and CDR2 is YNFKEQ in the germline V gene. J was trimmed by 2 bases and V by 1 base; bases with no gene match: 8. DNA for the CDR3: TGTGCCAGCAGCCAAGGCCCCAACGGGGGGGTCACAGATACGCAGTATTTT. Its translation is CASSQGPNGGVTDTQYF.